This TCR beta chain was documented in a study of T cell responses to AZD1222 COVID-19 vaccine. Study-wide points: Donors were largely white British and mainly female; clonal diversity was possibly underestimated.

The table came from immunoSEQ multiplex PCR; TCRdb's copy has only in-frame clones and leaves some out. The repertoire holds more than 95,000 clones, with about 82% as singletons. With respect to this clone: Its specificity is unknown.

Pooling covered second doses at about 4 or about 12 weeks. Between the trimmed V and J ends, which lost 1 base and 0 bases, there was a span of 22 bases. Germline lookup yields CDR1 GTSNPN and CDR2 SVGIG (reference sequence). The CDR3 is 20 amino acids. Material: peripheral blood, obtained 28 days after the second AZD1222 dose. This rearrangement joins TRBV30 to TRBJ2-6, with a tentative D call TRBD2 (5 bases). This clonotype was obtained from an adult who received the AZD1222 COVID-19 vaccine. CDR3 residues: CAWSGLRIEDPTSGANVLTF. DNA for the CDR3: TGTGCCTGGAGTGGACTACGGATAGAGGACCCAACCTCTGGGGCCAACGTCCTGACTTTC.